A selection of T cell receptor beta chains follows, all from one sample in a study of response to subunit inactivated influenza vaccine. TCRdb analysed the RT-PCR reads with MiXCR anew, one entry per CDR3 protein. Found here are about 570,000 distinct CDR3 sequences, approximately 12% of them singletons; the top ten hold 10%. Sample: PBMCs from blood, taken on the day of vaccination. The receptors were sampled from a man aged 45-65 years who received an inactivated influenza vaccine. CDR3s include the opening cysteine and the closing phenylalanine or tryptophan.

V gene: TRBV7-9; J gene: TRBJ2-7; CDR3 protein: CASSLWEEQYF
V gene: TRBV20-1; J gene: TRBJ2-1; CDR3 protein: CSARPGANNEQFF
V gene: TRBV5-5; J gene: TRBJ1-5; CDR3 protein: CASSSGTAGLPQHF
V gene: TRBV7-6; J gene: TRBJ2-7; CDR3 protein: CASSLGLRGADEQYF
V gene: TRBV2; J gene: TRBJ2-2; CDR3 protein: CATRVSGELFF
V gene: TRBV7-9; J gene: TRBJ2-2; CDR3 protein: CASSFTAPTGELFF
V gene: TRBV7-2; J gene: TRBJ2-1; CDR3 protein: CASSHGTSGSGEQFF
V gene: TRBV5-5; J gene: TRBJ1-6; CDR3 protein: CASSLRQGASSPLHF
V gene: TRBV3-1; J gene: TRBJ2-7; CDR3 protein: CASSHSEYEQYF
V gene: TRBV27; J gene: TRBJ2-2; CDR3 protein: CASRDRGMSTGELFF
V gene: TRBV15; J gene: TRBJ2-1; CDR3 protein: CATSPTSHNEQFF
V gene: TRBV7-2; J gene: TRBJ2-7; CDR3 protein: CASSLAAGSSYEQYF
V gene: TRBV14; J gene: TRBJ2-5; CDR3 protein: CASSQDTVQETQYF
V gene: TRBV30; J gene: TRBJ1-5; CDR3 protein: CAWSLGFDQPQHF
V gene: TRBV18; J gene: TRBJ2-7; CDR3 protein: CASSTGTGFSYEQYF
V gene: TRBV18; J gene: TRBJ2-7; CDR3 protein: CASSPPLGQGSYEQYF
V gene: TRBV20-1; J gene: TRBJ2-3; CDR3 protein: CSAGGLGDTQYF
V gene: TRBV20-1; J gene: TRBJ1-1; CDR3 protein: CSAREGHPNTEAFF
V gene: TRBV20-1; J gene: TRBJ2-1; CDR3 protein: CSARSSGTNEQFF
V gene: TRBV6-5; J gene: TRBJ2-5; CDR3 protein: CASSYSKSGAQETQYF
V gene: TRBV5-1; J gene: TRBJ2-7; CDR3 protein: CASSRDRKADEQYF
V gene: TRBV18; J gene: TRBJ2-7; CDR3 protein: CASSPTTSGTSYEQYF
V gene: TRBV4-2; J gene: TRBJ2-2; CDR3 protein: CASSRGLASNTGELFF
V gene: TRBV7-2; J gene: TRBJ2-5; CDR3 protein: CASSPFTGETQYF
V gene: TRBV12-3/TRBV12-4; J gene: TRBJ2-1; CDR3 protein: CASSRTSHEQFF
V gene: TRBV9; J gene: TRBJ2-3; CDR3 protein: CASSVRQREGKDTQYF
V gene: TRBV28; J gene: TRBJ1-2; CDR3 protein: CASSPGIGSLYGYTF
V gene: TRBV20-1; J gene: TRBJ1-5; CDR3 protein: CSANTESNQPQHF
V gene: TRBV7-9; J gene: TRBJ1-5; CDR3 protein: CASSSDGRNQPQHF
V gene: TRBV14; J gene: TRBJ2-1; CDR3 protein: CASSHHNEQFF
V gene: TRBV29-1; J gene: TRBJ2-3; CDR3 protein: CSVEAQTGGIADTQYF
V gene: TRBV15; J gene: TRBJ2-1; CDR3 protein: CATSSPGLTPFF
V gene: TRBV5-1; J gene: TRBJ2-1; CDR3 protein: CASITREGPGNEQFF